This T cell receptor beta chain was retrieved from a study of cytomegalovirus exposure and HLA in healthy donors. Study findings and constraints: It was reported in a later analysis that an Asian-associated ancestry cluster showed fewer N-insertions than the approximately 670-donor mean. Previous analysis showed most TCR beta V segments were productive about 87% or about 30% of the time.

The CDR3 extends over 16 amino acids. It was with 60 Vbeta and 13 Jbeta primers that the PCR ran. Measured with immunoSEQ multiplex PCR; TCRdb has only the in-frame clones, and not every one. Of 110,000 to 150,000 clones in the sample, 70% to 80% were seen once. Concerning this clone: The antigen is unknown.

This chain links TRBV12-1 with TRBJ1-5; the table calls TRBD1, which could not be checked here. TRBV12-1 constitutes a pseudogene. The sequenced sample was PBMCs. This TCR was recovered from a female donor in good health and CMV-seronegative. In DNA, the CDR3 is TGTGCCAGCAGCTCGTGTATGGGACAGTTCAATCAGCCCCAGCATTTT. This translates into CASSSCMGQFNQPQHF.